This passage covers 17 T cell receptor beta chains from one sample sequenced in a study of kidney transplant recipient with SARS-CoV-2 infection. MiXCR, applied by TCRdb to the reads, yields one record per CDR3 protein. The profile covers 200,000 to 250,000 distinct CDR3 sequences, with 29% appearing a single time and less than 8.5% taken by the ten largest. The material sequenced was a blood sample, taken at baseline and on day 111 from a kidney transplant recipient. The receptors were sampled from a young adult male patient who had COVID-19 and was a kidney transplant recipient. T cells may partly derive from the graft donor.

This clonotype was counted many times. The rearrangement joins TRBV5-8 to TRBJ1-2; D is uncertain. CDR3 length equals 16 residues. Germline CDR1 is SGHTS and CDR2 is YDEGEE. V lost 7 bases to trimming and J lost 4 bases, with 23 bases between them. The CDR3, as DNA: TGTGCCAGCGTGAGAAGTCATCCACGAAAGACCTATGGCTACACCTTC. Translating it yields CASVRSHPRKTYGYTF.

Concerning this clonotype itself: A read error is possible here, since a much larger clone lies one base away. The CDR3 here is CAGSIGREGQSGEQYF. CDR3 bases: TGTGCCGGTAGTATTGGGCGGGAGGGCCAAAGCGGCGAGCAGTACTTC. The chain uses TRBV19 and TRBJ2-7; 9 bases agree with TRBD2. The CDR3 totals 16 residues. CDR1 is LNHDA and CDR2 is SQIVND in the germline V gene (reference sequence).

This clonotype showed up many times. This rearrangement joins TRBV3-1 to TRBJ1-2; D call uncertain. Per germline, CDR1 LGHDT and CDR2 YNNKEL (reference sequence). Deletions cut 1 base from V and 0 bases from J, with 15 bases between. CDR3 length: 17 amino acids. The CDR3 sequence is CASSQANSGWTNYGYTF. Here the CDR3 DNA reads TGTGCCAGCAGCCAAGCAAATTCGGGGTGGACTAACTATGGCTACACCTTC.

To note about this clonotype: With a much larger clone just one base away, this may be a read error. The rearrangement joins TRBV7-6 to TRBJ1-2, with unresolved D. CDR3 length: 17 amino acids. V was clipped by 5 bases and J by 4 bases, with 23 bases between them. In germline, CDR1 is SGHVS, CDR2 FNYEAQ. CDR3 sequence (DNA): TGTGCCAGCAGCCTCGCCGCTGAATCTCAAAAGACCTATGGCTACACCTTC. Translating gives CASSLAAESQKTYGYTF.

As concerns this clonotype: A much more abundant neighbour one base away suggests this may be a read error. The V gene is TRBV5-1, the J gene TRBJ1-6; 7 nucleotides line up with TRBD1. CDR1 and CDR2 (germline): SGHRS, YFSETQ. This CDR3 contains 16 residues. In nucleotides, the CDR3 is TGCGCCAACAGCGCGATGACAGGGATCGATAATTCACCCCTCCACTTT. The encoded protein is CANSAMTGIDNSPLHF.

This clonotype was counted ten times or more. V usage is TRBV6-5 and J usage is TRBJ2-5, with 7 positions matching TRBD2. The CDR3 is 15 amino acids. Germline CDR1 reads MNHEY; CDR2 reads SVGAGI. With V trimmed by 6 bases and J by 2 bases, 9 bases remained unmatched. CDR3 sequence (DNA): TGTGCCAGCAGCCGCGCCACAGCGGGGCAAGAGACCCAGTACTTC. Translation gives CASSRATAGQETQYF.

This clonotype has a count of ten or more. The junction and the germline gene differ at one end; a read error may be behind it. The V gene is TRBV7-9, the J gene TRBJ1-2; D remains ambiguous. This CDR3 spans 17 amino acids. CDR1 SEHNR and CDR2 FQNEAQ come from the germline V gene (reference sequence). The CDR3 here is CASSIASYHGKTYGYTF. CDR3 coding DNA: TGTGCCAGCAGCATAGCCTCATACCATGGAAAGACCTATGGCTACACCTTC.

This clonotype was recorded at least ten times. The chain has TRBV20-1 and TRBJ2-7, with no clear D. CDR1 and CDR2 from the germline V gene are DFQATT and SNEGSKA (reference sequence). V lost 0 bases to trimming and J lost 2 bases, with 11 bases between them. The CDR3 runs 14 residues. This CDR3 reads CSARDSGGTYEQYF. CDR3 in DNA: TGCAGTGCTAGAGATTCAGGCGGAACCTACGAGCAGTACTTC.

This clonotype occurred a few times. The chain is built from TRBV20-1 and TRBJ2-1; TRBD2 agrees at 9 bases. Trimming took 5 bases from V and 7 from J; bases not matched to a gene: 12. The CDR3 is 15 residues long. Germline values: CDR1 DFQATT, CDR2 SNEGSKA (reference sequence). CDR3 residues: CSAPNRGSGGNEQFF. DNA for the CDR3: TGCAGTGCTCCCAATCGGGGTAGCGGGGGTAATGAGCAGTTCTTC.

About this clonotype itself: A much larger clone is a single base away; this may be a read error. V gene TRBV27 combines with J gene TRBJ2-1; 8 bases are a match to TRBD2. CDR1 is MNHEY, CDR2 SMNVEV, per germline (reference sequence). The CDR3 has 18 residues. The DNA for the CDR3 is TGTGCCAGCAGTTTACTGGATCCTTTAGCGGGGAGAGCGTGGGAGCAGTCCTTC. Translation gives CASSLLDPLAGRAWEQSF.

The V gene is TRBV5-4, the J gene TRBJ1-2; D remains unclear. Trimming took off 6 bases at V and 4 bases at J, with 22 bases between the two ends. There are 16 residues in the CDR3. CDR1 is SGHNT, CDR2 YYREEE, per germline (reference sequence). The CDR3 sequence is CASNRIVPGKTYGYTF. The CDR3 DNA reads TGTGCCAGCAATAGGATCGTACCAGGAAAGACCTATGGCTACACCTTC.

This clonotype was counted ten times or more. The gene calls are TRBV6-9 and TRBJ1-2; D unclear. CDR1 is MNHGY, CDR2 SVAAGI, per germline. The CDR3 extends over 17 amino acids. V was shortened by 5 bases and J by 4 bases, with 23 bases between the two germline ends. CDR3: CASSGRLPYGKTYGYTF. The CDR3 DNA reads as TGTGCCAGCAGTGGGCGCTTGCCTTACGGAAAGACCTATGGCTACACCTTC.

This clonotype was observed many times. The J gene is TRBJ2-2, the V gene TRBV18; D is possibly TRBD2 (5 bases). This CDR3 is built from 13 residues. Trimming took 6 bases from V and 7 from J, leaving 12 bases between them. Germline-derived CDR1 and CDR2 are KGHSH and LQKENI. The CDR3 DNA sequence: TGTGCCAGCTCGGTTAGCCGGGACGGGGAGCTGTTTTTT. This sequence encodes CASSVSRDGELFF.

This clonotype occurred a few times. This may be a read error, as it is one base from a much larger clone. The chain couples TRBV12-3 or TRBV12-4 to TRBJ2-2; D is perhaps TRBD2 (6 bases). The CDR3 extends over 13 amino acids. This chain's CDR3 is CAGSPSDTGELFF. The CDR3 DNA follows: TGTGCCGGCAGCCCTAGCGACACCGGGGAGCTGTTTTTT.

This clonotype was observed a handful of times. The chain couples TRBV11-3 to TRBJ1-2, with D unresolved. The V end was cut by 5 bases, the J end by 4 bases, with 23 bases between. The CDR3 covers 17 residues. CDR1 and CDR2 from the germline V gene are SGHNT and YENEEA. CDR3 amino acids: CASSKHSDLGKTYGYTF. The CDR3, as DNA: TGTGCCAGCAGCAAACATAGCGATCTCGGAAAGACCTATGGCTACACCTTC.

A note on this clonotype: A much larger clone differs by one base, so this may be a read error. V gene TRBV2 combines with J gene TRBJ2-7; 9 nucleotides match TRBD2. Per the germline V gene, CDR1 is SNHLY and CDR2 is FYNNEI. V lost 10 bases and J lost 5; bases outside the gene matches: 9. This CDR3 region has 13 residues. The CDR3 region has the DNA TGTGCCATCCCGGTAGCGGGAGCCCACGAGCAGTACTTC. As protein: CAIPVAGAHEQYF.

Notes on this clonotype: A much larger clone is a single base away; this may be a read error. The V gene is TRBV28, the J gene TRBJ2-7, with a possible D match to TRBD2 (6 bases). Per the germline V gene, CDR1 is MDHEN and CDR2 is SYDVKM. The V and J ends lost 4 bases and 6 bases respectively, with 19 bases between them. This CDR3 contains 15 residues. The CDR3, as DNA: TGTGCCAGCAGTTCTGGGGGGAAACCACCCTCCGAGCAGTACTTC. As protein: CASSSGGKPPSEQYF.